This TCR beta chain was found in a study of shared clonotypes between healthy human individuals. The CDR3 loop spans 12 amino acids. CDR1 is MNHEY, CDR2 SVGAGI, per germline. Trimming removed 2 bases at V and 5 bases at J, with 6 bases between. Of note for this clone: The sample has other DNA sequences that encode this CDR3 too.

An assay was performed, and its level was deep. Libraries were prepared by immunoSEQ multiplex PCR; TCRdb keeps only in-frame clonotypes and omits some of them. Here the sample spans approximately 350,000 clones, 96% being singletons. The rearrangement uses TRBV6-5 and TRBJ1-2; D remains ambiguous. The source is a man aged 25 to 40 in good health. The sequencing input was memory CD8+ T cells sorted from blood. As for subset: CD45RO+ cells pooled with CCR7-negative TemRA cells. In nucleotides, the CDR3 is TGTGCCAGCAGTTACGCGGGGTATGGCTACACCTTC. Translating gives CASSYAGYGYTF.